The 19 T cell receptor beta chains below were found in one sample sequenced in a study of OX40 agonist ivuxolimab in advanced cancers. Sequencing was performed with immunoSEQ multiplex PCR; in TCRdb, only in-frame clones are kept and a portion is missing. The data contain about 62,000 clones, roughly 85% of them singletons. Here the sequenced sample was CD4+ or CD8+ T cells sorted from blood, taken in a trial of the OX40 agonist ivuxolimab. These receptors were obtained from an adult with an advanced solid tumor such as melanoma, head and neck, liver or kidney cancer.

The chain carries TRBV30 and TRBJ2-3; no reliable D call. CDR3 length: 16 residues. CDR1 is GTSNPN and CDR2 is SVGIG in the germline V gene (reference sequence). V was shortened by 2 bases and J by 0 bases, with 15 bases between the two germline ends. CDR3 DNA sequence: TGTGCCTGGAGTCTCGGAATTGCTTCAAGCACAGATACGCAGTATTTT. It yields the protein CAWSLGIASSTDTQYF.

The J gene is TRBJ2-3, the V gene TRBV19, with D perhaps TRBD2 (6 bases). This CDR3 is built from 13 residues. Germline CDR1 and CDR2: LNHDA and SQIVND (reference sequence). Trimming left V 8 bases short and J 6 bases short, with 15 bases between. The CDR3 sequence: CASGDWGADTQYF. Written as DNA, the CDR3 is TGTGCCAGTGGGGACTGGGGAGCCGATACGCAGTATTTT.

This clone was found once. The CDR3 sequence is CASSLGQGLAGKDEQFF. CDR3 coding DNA: TGTGCCAGCAGCTTAGGGCAGGGGCTAGCGGGGAAGGATGAGCAGTTCTTC. The chain links TRBV7-6 to TRBJ2-1, with 9 nucleotides matching TRBD2. Trimming removed 1 base from V and 8 bases from J; junction bases left unmatched: 12. The CDR3 covers 17 residues. Germline V gene sequence: CDR1 SGHVS, CDR2 FNYEAQ. The whole variable domain, filled in from reference TRBV7-6 and TRBJ2-1, reads GAGVSQSPRYKVTKRGQDVALRCDPISGHVSLYWYRQALGQGPEFLTYFNYEAQQDKSGLPNDRFSAERPEGSISTLTIQRTEQRDSAMYRCASSLGQGLAGKDEQFFGPGTRLTVL.

The CDR3 DNA sequence: TGTGCCAGCAGCAAAGTTGAGGGGTCCCTAAACTACGAGCAGTACTTC. It yields the protein CASSKVEGSLNYEQYF. The gene calls are TRBV21-1 and TRBJ2-7. TRBV21-1 is a pseudogene locus. The CDR3 extends over 16 amino acids.

The rearrangement joins TRBV5-4 to TRBJ2-1; TRBD2 might be the D (7 bases). The germline V gene encodes CDR1 SGHNT and CDR2 YYREEE (reference sequence). Trimming took 4 bases from V and 0 from J, leaving 11 bases between them. The CDR3 extends over 15 amino acids. The CDR3 loop reads CASSARGPSYNEQFF. In nucleotides, the CDR3 is TGTGCCAGCAGCGCGCGGGGGCCCTCCTACAATGAGCAGTTCTTC.

The CDR3 loop reads CASSLLGTGGLEAFF. CDR3 nucleotides: TGTGCCAGCAGCCTGCTTGGGACAGGGGGGCTTGAAGCTTTCTTT. The chain recombines TRBV5-5 with TRBJ1-1, with 11 bases identical to TRBD1. The CDR3 spans 15 residues. The V gene's germline CDR1 is SGHKS and CDR2 YYEKEE (reference sequence). V was pared by 4 bases and J by 7 bases, with 9 bases of the junction left unmatched.

The gene calls are TRBV5-6 and TRBJ2-1; 9 nucleotides line up with TRBD2. V was pared by 2 bases and J by 6 bases, with 6 bases of the junction left unmatched. The CDR3 consists of 15 residues. Germline assignment: CDR1 SGHDT and CDR2 YYEEEE. CDR3 DNA: TGTGCCAGCAGCTTTGACGCGGGAGGGCCCAATGAGCAGTTCTTC. Protein product: CASSFDAGGPNEQFF.

This chain joins TRBV5-6 and TRBJ2-5, with TRBD2 identical over 10 bases. CDR3 length: 14 residues. CDR1 is SGHDT, CDR2 YYEEEE, per germline. The V gene end was trimmed by 2 bases and the J gene end by 4 bases; junction bases not matched to a gene: 2. CDR3 sequence reads: CASSFSSGGETQYF. The DNA for the CDR3 is TGTGCCAGCAGCTTTTCTAGCGGGGGAGAGACCCAGTACTTC.

This clone showed up just a few times. The chain carries TRBV28 and TRBJ2-7; 15 positions agree with TRBD2. Trimming took 6 bases from V and 5 from J; bases not matched to a gene: 8. CDR3 size: 16 residues. Per germline, CDR1 MDHEN and CDR2 SYDVKM. Here the CDR3 DNA reads TGTGCCAGCAGATGGACTAGCGGGAGGGCCGGCGACGAGCAGTACTTC. Amino acids: CASRWTSGRAGDEQYF.

The gene calls are TRBV9 and TRBJ2-4, with TRBD2 as a possible D gene (5 bases). Germline V gives CDR1 SGDLS, CDR2 YYNGEE. Trimming stripped 6 bases from V and 2 bases from J, with 12 bases between. The CDR3 length is 14 residues. This CDR3 reads CASNSEGPKNIQYF. CDR3 sequence (DNA): TGTGCCAGCAACAGTGAGGGCCCCAAAAACATTCAGTACTTC. Supplemented by reference TRBV9 and TRBJ2-4, the full variable domain reads DSGVTQTPKHLITATGQRVTLRCSPRSGDLSVYWYQQSLDQGLQFLIQYYNGEERAKGNILERFSAQQFPDLHSELNLSSLELGDSALYFCASNSEGPKNIQYFGAGTRLSVL.

V usage is TRBV28 and J usage is TRBJ1-2; TRBD1 matches 7 bases. Germline CDR1 MDHEN, CDR2 SYDVKM. Losses at the gene ends were 5 bases for V and 5 bases for J; bases not matched to a gene: 2. The CDR3 loop spans 12 amino acids. In nucleotides, the CDR3 is TGTGCCAGCAGTCGACAGGGTTATGGCTACACCTTC. It specifies CASSRQGYGYTF.

Concerning this clone itself: An end of the junction does not agree with germline; a read error may underlie this. The rearrangement uses TRBV11-2 and TRBJ2-3; TRBD2 matches 8 bases. Germline CDR1 and CDR2: SGHAT and FQNNGV. CDR3 length: 12 residues. The CDR3 reads CASRRTGTRAVF. Here the CDR3 DNA reads TGTGCCAGCAGGAGAACCGGGACTAGGGCCGTTTTT. The full variable domain, rest sourced from reference TRBV11-2 and TRBJ2-3, is EAGVAQSPRYKIIEKRQSVAFWCNPISGHATLYWYQQILGQGPKLLIQFQNNGVVDDSQLPKDRFSAERLKGVDSTLKIQPAKLEDSAVYLCASRRTGTRAVFGPGTRLTVL.

The J gene is TRBJ2-7, the V gene TRBV30; 8 nucleotides match TRBD1. Germline CDR1 and CDR2: GTSNPN and SVGIG (reference sequence). V shed 6 bases and J 3 bases; nucleotides not matched to a gene: 4. There are 12 residues in the CDR3. CDR3 in DNA: TGTGCCTGCTGGACAGGGAGCTACGAGCAGTACTTC. Encoded protein: CACWTGSYEQYF.

V usage is TRBV11-3 and J usage is TRBJ2-2, with TRBD1 matching 8 bases. J gave up 6 bases and V 5 bases, and 5 bases lay outside the gene matches. The CDR3 sequence is 14 residues long. Germline V gene lookup returns CDR1 SGHNT and CDR2 YENEEA. CDR3 region: CASSITGGAGELFF. The DNA for the CDR3 is TGTGCCAGCAGCATCACAGGGGGAGCCGGGGAGCTGTTTTTT.

The V call is TRBV5-4, the J call TRBJ2-1; 8 nucleotides align to TRBD1. The CDR3 has 14 amino acids. The ends lost 4 bases at V and 7 bases at J; junction bases unmatched: 7. CDR1 and CDR2 from the germline V gene are SGHNT and YYREEE (reference sequence). The CDR3 coding sequence is TGTGCCAGCAGCGTGCCACAGGGGGTGAATGAGCAGTTCTTC. Its translation is CASSVPQGVNEQFF.

This clone was counted once. V gene TRBV6-1 combines with J gene TRBJ1-5; a weak D match, TRBD1 (6 bases). Germline CDR1 and CDR2: MNHNS and SASEGT. V was cut by 6 bases and J by 9 bases, with 18 bases left in between. The CDR3 is 14 amino acids. The CDR3 spells CASSGTGNGRPQHF. The CDR3 region has the DNA TGTGCCAGCAGCGGCACAGGGAACGGTCGGCCCCAGCATTTT.

The chain uses TRBV6-4 and TRBJ2-1; 7 bases agree with TRBD1. The ends lost 2 bases at V and 6 bases at J; junction bases unmatched: 7. This CDR3 spans 15 amino acids. Looked up from germline, CDR1 is MRHNA and CDR2 is SNTAGT. CDR3 sequence reads: CASSDLTAGGNEQFF. As DNA, the CDR3 is TGTGCCAGCAGTGACCTGACAGCAGGGGGCAATGAGCAGTTCTTC.

The rearrangement uses TRBV5-4 and TRBJ2-7; 8 nucleotides match TRBD1. With 0 bases clipped from V and 3 bases from J, the junction kept 8 bases outside the gene matches. The CDR3 totals 16 residues. In germline, CDR1 is SGHNT, CDR2 YYREEE (reference sequence). Written as DNA, the CDR3 is TGTGCCAGCAGCTTGGACTGGCGGACAGGGATCTACGAGCAGTACTTC. Translating gives CASSLDWRTGIYEQYF. The complete variable domain, with remaining parts taken from reference TRBV5-4 and TRBJ2-7, reads ETGVTQSPTHLIKTRGQQVTLRCSSQSGHNTVSWYQQALGQGPQFIFQYYREEENGRGNFPPRFSGLQFPNYSSELNVNALELDDSALYLCASSLDWRTGIYEQYFGPGTRLTVT.

V is TRBV19 and J is TRBJ1-5, with D hard to call. The ends were cut back, 5 bases at V and 1 base at J, with 12 bases in the middle. The germline gives CDR1 LNHDA, CDR2 SQIVND (reference sequence). CDR3 length: 15 residues. This chain's CDR3 is CASSSAVVSNQPQHF. DNA of the CDR3: TGTGCCAGTAGTTCAGCGGTGGTCAGCAATCAGCCCCAGCATTTT.